This TCR beta chain was recorded in a study of cytotoxic CD8 clonotypes in ibrutinib-treated CLL. Study at large: By median around 70 months, about 12 had progressed and about 15 stayed remitted; responses had been 2 complete and around 24 partial. There were, on average, over 250,000 productive templates and tens of thousands of productive rearrangements per sample. The study's findings and limits: Clonality rose at ibrutinib response and fell back toward baseline at progression.

A note on this clone: Its antigen remains unidentified.

Method: immunoSEQ multiplex PCR; TCRdb's copy keeps in-frame clones and lacks some. Among about 160,000 clones, about 84% were seen once, and the ten largest hold around 4.5%. Trimming stripped 0 bases from V and 19 bases from J, with 10 bases between. Germline V gives CDR1 MNHNY, CDR2 SVGAGI (reference sequence). The CDR3 extends over 11 amino acids. The genes are TRBV6-6 and TRBJ2-6; D perhaps matches TRBD2 (5 bases). This sample comprised PBMCs, obtained after 24 months of ibrutinib treatment. The receptor was isolated from a human donor with chronic lymphocytic leukemia. In DNA form, the CDR3 reads TGTGCCAGCAGTTACTCGAGGGCGCTAACTTTC. This sequence encodes CASSYSRALTF.